This T cell receptor (beta chain) was recovered during a study of blood T cell repertoires in COVID-19. The overall study: COVID-19 samples, acute and convalescent, were from the United States, Italy and Spain.

This CDR3 contains 16 residues. Some clones are missing from TCRdb's copy, which holds only in-frame ones; the method was immunoSEQ multiplex PCR. The sample holds about 100,000 clones, approximately 88% seen once. Sequencing input: peripheral blood. V usage is TRBV21-1 and J usage is TRBJ2-7; the table assigns TRBD1, which was not confirmed against the DNA. TRBV21-1 is designated a pseudogene. The receptor was isolated from a woman in her fifties or sixties with acute or convalescent COVID-19. The CDR3 sequence: CASSKAVDRGRYEQYF. In DNA, the CDR3 is TGTGCCAGCAGCAAAGCCGTCGACAGGGGACGGTACGAGCAGTACTTC.